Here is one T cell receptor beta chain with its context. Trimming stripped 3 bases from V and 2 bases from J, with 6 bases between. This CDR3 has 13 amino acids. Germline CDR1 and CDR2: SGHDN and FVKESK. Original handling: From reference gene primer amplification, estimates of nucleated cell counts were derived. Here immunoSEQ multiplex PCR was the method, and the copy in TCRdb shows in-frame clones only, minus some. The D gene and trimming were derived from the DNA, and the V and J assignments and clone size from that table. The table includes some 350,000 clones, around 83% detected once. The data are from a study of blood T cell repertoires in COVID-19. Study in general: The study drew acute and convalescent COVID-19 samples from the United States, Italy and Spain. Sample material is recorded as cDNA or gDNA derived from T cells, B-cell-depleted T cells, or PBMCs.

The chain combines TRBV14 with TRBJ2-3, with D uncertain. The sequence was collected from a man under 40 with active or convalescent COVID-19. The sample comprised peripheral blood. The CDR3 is CASSQRSTDTQYF. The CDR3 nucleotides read TGTGCCAGCAGCCAGCGGTCCACAGATACGCAGTATTTT.